The source of this TCR beta chain is a study of identical twins. This clonotype was recorded many times. Via MiXCR, TCRdb re-called the 5' RACE reads, giving one row per CDR3 protein. This table holds 150,000 or so distinct CDR3 sequences, approximately 4% found once. The sequenced sample consisted of memory T cells sorted from blood. The sequence came from a man aged 18 to 30 in good health.

CDR3 loop: CASSIDRQLSGANVLTF. The CDR3 coding sequence is TGTGCCAGCAGCATAGATCGACAGTTGTCTGGGGCCAACGTCCTGACTTTC. The rearrangement joins TRBV14 to TRBJ2-6; TRBD1 is a possible D gene (5 bases). The CDR3 spans 17 residues. V lost 5 bases and J lost 1, with 15 bases in between. Germline loops: CDR1 SGHDN, CDR2 FVKESK.